This T cell receptor (beta chain) was sequenced for a study of vaccination effects on CD4 cells after COVID-19. ViraFEST expansion of antigen-specific CD4+ T cells with viral peptide pools preceded sequencing. The authors isolated CD4+ T cells after approximately 9 days of culture. Negative nucleocapsid antibody tests before and after vaccination confirmed no previous SARS-CoV-2 infection. Measured with immunoSEQ multiplex PCR; TCRdb has only the in-frame clones, and not every one. The table has fewer than 65,000 clones, over 70% seen once; the top ten hold over 3.5%. Germline CDR1 and CDR2: MGHRA and YSYEKL. The CDR3 is made up of 15 amino acids. The J segment lost 2 bases and the V segment lost 5 bases, leaving 5 bases of the junction unmatched. In its sample, this clone was seen once. Antigen: not known.

The receptor's source is a human donor who received a COVID-19 vaccine. The rearrangement uses TRBV4-1 and TRBJ2-3; 9 bases line up with TRBD1. Sequencing was performed on CD4+ T cells from PBMCs cultured with HCoV-OC43 spike peptides, taken before COVID-19 vaccination. The sample's subset: HCoV-OC43 spike overlapping peptide pool stimulation. The CDR3 loop reads CASSFGQGNTDTQYF. The CDR3 DNA is TGCGCCAGCAGCTTCGGACAGGGGAACACAGATACGCAGTATTTT.